These T cell receptor beta chains were read from a single sample in a study of T cells in Graves' hyperthyroidism and ophthalmopathy. Via MiXCR, TCRdb re-called the multiplex PCR reads, giving one row per CDR3 protein. The sample includes over 350,000 distinct CDR3 sequences, around a sixth of them seen just once. Sample: blood. The receptor set was obtained from a man younger than 35 with Graves' ophthalmopathy. CDR3s leave out the opening cysteine and the closing phenylalanine or tryptophan.

V | CDR3
TRBV11-3 | ASSPGLAVYNEQF
TRBV24-1 | ATSDPRGQETQY
TRBV27 | ASTFLAGGSYNEQF
TRBV29-1 | SVRITGGDGTQY
TRBV24-1 | ATSDLPEAADTQY
TRBV24-1 | ATSDSRQGHNQPQH
TRBV9 | ASSAGTGPLEQY
TRBV5-1 | ASSLLGTNSYEQY
TRBV12-3/TRBV12-4 | ASSFRVLRNTIY
TRBV20-1 | SASVADRGTDTQY
TRBV6-5 | ASSYSSRGNQPQH
TRBV6-2/TRBV6-3 | ASSYFLDEQF
TRBV10-3 | AIRGTNQETQY
TRBV24-1 | ATSDLGFGGGSYNEQF
TRBV20-1 | SARDHSRGRITEAF
TRBV5-8 | ASSPRDRADSYNSPLH
TRBV12-5 | ASGLTLYGEQF
TRBV7-8 | ASKRGPLTSTDTQY
TRBV6-2/TRBV6-3 | ASSYGTGMNTEAF
TRBV10-1 | ASSDRAGSSYEQY
TRBV2 | ASSDVGDRGSDTQY
TRBV7-2 | ASSRQQGANEKLF
TRBV5-4 | ASSRPGTAIQETQY
TRBV28 | ASSPGLREQY
TRBV12-3/TRBV12-4 | ASSLIGTGGYT
TRBV15 | ATSTPGGGSYEQY
TRBV14 | ASSLTGTGEGEQF
TRBV3-1 | ASRRRAGTGELF
TRBV2 | ASSESSYGYT
TRBV19 | ASSIRQEYNYGYT
TRBV28 | ASSFAGMTKNIQY
TRBV18 | ASSPRGYNEKLF
TRBV10-3 | AITPRPVSDTQY
TRBV7-9 | ASSLVQGKDSPLH
TRBV4-1 | ASSQATEQPQH
TRBV7-6 | ASSLRTGGIYGYT
TRBV28 | ASSRVRAGETQY
TRBV4-1 | ASSQEDRDTEAF
TRBV5-1 | ASTPRDFQETQY
TRBV7-6 | ASSRSSGDRNTEAF
TRBV5-1 | ASSLEGIEQY